This T cell receptor beta chain was sequenced for a study of cytomegalovirus exposure and HLA in healthy donors. Study summary: The 130 or so validation repertoires were reported in a later analysis to have been generated on the same platform as the roughly 670 first-cohort repertoires.

This clone was recorded once. Clones were sequenced by immunoSEQ multiplex PCR, and TCRdb holds only the in-frame ones, with some missing. The sample has 250,000 to 300,000 clones; about 86% are singletons. Trimming took 4 bases from V and 0 from J; bases not matched to a gene: 6. Germline V gene data show CDR1 as SNHLY and CDR2 as FYNNEI. The CDR3 covers 16 residues. Separate from the roughly 700-subject first cohort, the roughly 120-subject validation cohort was the one that the donors belonged to. The chain employs TRBV2 and TRBJ1-5; the match to TRBD1 covers 7 bases. This sequence was found in a woman younger than 35 in good health and CMV-seronegative. Sequenced sample: PBMCs. CDR3 DNA: TGTGCCAGCAGTGTCCAGGGGGTTTATAGCAATCAGCCCCAGCATTTT. Amino acid sequence: CASSVQGVYSNQPQHF.